This TCR beta chain was retrieved from a study of identical twins. Study-level points and caveats: Sequences that were beta out-of-frame showed weaker excess twin sharing.

In this sample, this clonotype turned up a few times. No antigen is known for it. TCRdb re-analysed the 5' RACE reads in MiXCR, keeping a single row per CDR3 protein. The sample carries 300,000 to 400,000 distinct CDR3 sequences, around 12% recorded once. Germline CDR1 is LGHDT and CDR2 is YNNKEL (reference sequence). Trimming removed 1 base at V and 6 bases at J, with 13 bases between. The CDR3 loop spans 14 amino acids. These records were also assigned to another study, of yellow fever vaccine responses in identical twins.

This receptor was identified in a young woman in good health. The source material was CD8+ T cells sorted from blood. V and J are TRBV3-1 and TRBJ2-7; no definite D call. The CDR3 sequence: CASSQVLGSSEQYF. CDR3 sequence (DNA): TGTGCCAGCAGCCAAGTATTGGGTTCGAGCGAGCAGTACTTC.